Each of the 20 T cell receptor beta chains below was sequenced from the same sample in a study of shared clonotypes between healthy human individuals. Assay used: immunoSEQ multiplex PCR; TCRdb lists only in-frame clones, some missing. The sample records about 2.3 million clones, 93% being singletons. Sequenced input: naive CD4+ T cells from PBMCs. Subset reported: CD45RA+ positively selected. These receptors originate from a man between 18 and 35 years old in good health. Some clones in this sample may be carry-over from other donors' samples.

The rearrangement links TRBV29-1 to TRBJ2-5; 8 bases are a match to TRBD1. The DNA end lines up better with TRBJ2-7; the J call may be wrong. The CDR3 sequence is 14 residues long. The germline V gene encodes CDR1 SQVTM and CDR2 ANQGSEA. CDR3 DNA sequence: TGCAGCGTCGCGACAGGGGTTTTGGTTGGCGAGCAGTACTTC. Translation: CSVATGVLVGEQYF.

The chain carries TRBV4-3 and TRBJ1-4, with TRBD1 matching 8 bases. J was trimmed by 8 bases and V by 2 bases; bases with no gene match: 10. Germline CDR1 and CDR2: LGHNA and YSLEER. The CDR3 runs 16 residues. The CDR3 reads CASSQTVRTGREKLFF. CDR3 in DNA: TGCGCCAGCAGCCAAACGGTACGGACAGGGAGGGAAAAACTGTTTTTT.

The chain links TRBV28 to TRBJ1-3, with a tentative D call TRBD1 (6 bases). V was cut by 3 bases and J by 3 bases, with 18 bases left in between. CDR3 size: 17 residues. Germline CDR1 is MDHEN and CDR2 is SYDVKM. The CDR3 DNA reads as TGTGCCAGCAGTTTTCGGGGGGCGGTTTTAGTTGGAAACACCATATATTTT. Translated: CASSFRGAVLVGNTIYF.

The chain joins TRBV28 to TRBJ1-4; TRBD1 might be the D (6 bases). Trimming cost V 2 bases and J 7 bases, with 8 bases left between them. Germline lookup yields CDR1 MDHEN and CDR2 SYDVKM. CDR3 length: 13 residues. CDR3 DNA: TGTGCCAGCAGTTTAGTACAGGGTGAAAAACTGTTTTTT. Translation: CASSLVQGEKLFF. The variable domain in full, completed from reference TRBV28 and TRBJ1-4, reads DVKVTQSSRYLVKRTGEKVFLECVQDMDHENMFWYRQDPGLGLRLIYFSYDVKMKEKGDIPEGYSVSREKKERFSLILESASTNQTSMYLCASSLVQGEKLFFGSGTQLSVL.

This chain uses TRBV29-1 with TRBJ2-2; D is unclear. Germline CDR1 reads SQVTM; CDR2 reads ANQGSEA. The germline V and J ends were trimmed by 0 bases and 0 bases, with 8 bases remaining between them. The CDR3 sequence is 15 residues long. For the CDR3, the DNA is TGCAGCGTTGAAGAAGGAGCGTCGAACACCGGGGAGCTGTTTTTT. This translates into CSVEEGASNTGELFF.

This chain connects TRBV5-1 to TRBJ2-2, with TRBD1 matching 7 bases. In germline, CDR1 is SGHRS, CDR2 YFSETQ. The CDR3 spans 13 residues. V was pared by 5 bases and J by 7 bases, with 5 bases of the junction left unmatched. CDR3 bases: TGCGCCAGCAGACGACAGGGTGGCGGGGAGCTGTTTTTT. Protein sequence: CASRRQGGGELFF.

The chain has TRBV19 and TRBJ1-2; D ambiguous. This CDR3 is built from 11 residues. Deletions cut 3 bases from V and 7 bases from J, with 6 bases between. From germline, CDR1 is LNHDA and CDR2 SQIVND (reference sequence). CDR3 residues: CASSMRSGYTF. As DNA, the CDR3 is TGTGCCAGTAGTATGAGATCTGGCTACACCTTC.

The count of this clone is one. The chain couples TRBV15 to TRBJ2-7; D is unclear. Trimming removed 1 base at V and 4 bases at J, with 8 bases between. Germline V gene sequence: CDR1 LNHNV, CDR2 YYDKDF (reference sequence). CDR3 size: 13 residues. The CDR3: CATSRGNGYEQYF. CDR3 nucleotides: TGTGCCACCAGCAGAGGGAACGGTTACGAGCAGTACTTC.

The chain joins TRBV27 to TRBJ2-7, with D possibly called TRBD1 or TRBD2 (5 bases each). The V gene's germline CDR1 is MNHEY and CDR2 SMNVEV (reference sequence). This CDR3 comprises 15 residues. The V end was cut by 2 bases, the J end by 4 bases, with 15 bases between. CDR3 bases: TGTGCCAGCAGTTTAAGGGGTCGGGAATGGTACGAGCAGTACTTC. Translation: CASSLRGREWYEQYF.

The genes are TRBV6-1 and TRBJ1-1, with D unresolved. V lost 4 bases and J lost 6, with 15 bases in between. The CDR3 runs 14 residues. Germline CDR1 reads MNHNS; CDR2 reads SASEGT. The CDR3 is CASSAGRLLAEAFF. CDR3 in DNA: TGTGCCAGCAGTGCCGGACGTCTGTTGGCTGAAGCTTTCTTT.

This sequence joins TRBV11-1 and TRBJ2-7; D is tentatively TRBD1 or TRBD2 (5 bases each). The CDR3 sequence is 13 residues long. In germline, CDR1 is SGHAT, CDR2 FQDESV (reference sequence). The V and J ends lost 7 bases and 0 bases respectively, with 10 bases between them. The CDR3 sequence: CASTGRTSYEQYF. The CDR3 nucleotides read TGTGCCAGCACGGGACGGACCTCCTACGAGCAGTACTTC.

The DNA for the CDR3 is TGTGCCAGCAGCTCCCAAGGCGGGAACACCGGGGAGCTGTTTTTT. Its protein product is CASSSQGGNTGELFF. J is TRBJ2-2 and V is TRBV7-3; no firm D call. V was clipped by 4 bases and J by 1 base, with 10 bases between them. Germline V gene data show CDR1 as SGHTA and CDR2 as FQGTGA. This CDR3 contains 15 residues. The full variable domain, its missing parts supplied by reference TRBV7-3 and TRBJ2-2, is GAGVSQTPSNKVTEKGKYVELRCDPISGHTALYWYRQSLGQGPEFLIYFQGTGAADDSGLPNDRFFAVRPEGSVSTLKIQRTERGDSAVYLCASSSQGGNTGELFFGEGSRLTVL.

The chain has TRBV15 and TRBJ1-4, with no clear D. Trimming stripped 4 bases from V and 8 bases from J, with 11 bases between. This CDR3 has 13 residues. The germline gives CDR1 LNHNV, CDR2 YYDKDF (reference sequence). The CDR3 nucleotides read TGTGCCACCAGCAATCAAGTCGGGGAAAAACTGTTTTTT. Translation gives CATSNQVGEKLFF. Looking up the rest from reference TRBV15 and TRBJ1-4 gives the full variable domain: DAMVIQNPRYQVTQFGKPVTLSCSQTLNHNVMYWYQQKSSQAPKLLFHYYDKDFNNEADTPDNFQSRRPNTSFCFLDIRSPGLGDTAMYLCATSNQVGEKLFFGSGTQLSVL.

On this clone: Other DNA sequences in this specimen translate into the identical CDR3. The gene calls are TRBV9 and TRBJ2-7; 9 bases agree with TRBD2. The CDR3 contains 15 residues. From germline, CDR1 is SGDLS and CDR2 YYNGEE. Germline trimming cut 0 bases from V and 3 bases from J; bases unmatched to any gene: 4. The CDR3 DNA follows: TGTGCCAGCAGCGTAGGACTAGCGGAAAACTACGAGCAGTACTTC. This encodes CASSVGLAENYEQYF.

This chain joins TRBV28 and TRBJ2-7, with D maybe TRBD2 (5 bases). Germline-derived CDR1 and CDR2 are MDHEN and SYDVKM. Deletions cut 5 bases from V and 5 bases from J, with 7 bases between. CDR3 size: 11 residues. The CDR3 loop is CASSREHEQYF. CDR3 in DNA: TGTGCCAGCAGTCGGGAACACGAGCAGTACTTC.

The chain links TRBV11-3 to TRBJ2-7, with a weak D call TRBD2 (6 bases). Germline V gives CDR1 SGHNT, CDR2 YENEEA. The CDR3 runs 14 residues. The germline V and J ends were trimmed by 5 bases and 7 bases, with 18 bases remaining between them. The CDR3 region is CASSRGGAPREQYF. The CDR3 DNA is TGTGCCAGCAGCCGAGGAGGGGCGCCACGGGAGCAGTACTTC.

J is TRBJ1-1 and V is TRBV28; no clear D gene. V shed 8 bases and J shed 4 bases, with 11 bases lying between them. Germline CDR1 is MDHEN and CDR2 is SYDVKM. The CDR3 runs 12 residues. In DNA form, the CDR3 reads TGTGCCAGCTCGGTGTGGGGCACTGAAGCTTTCTTT. Translating it yields CASSVWGTEAFF.

This chain joins TRBV11-2 and TRBJ1-1; D remains unclear. CDR3 length: 15 residues. From germline, CDR1 is SGHAT and CDR2 FQNNGV. Trimming shortened V by 4 bases and J by 1 base, and 13 bases separated the two germline ends. This CDR3 is CASSSFLVPNTEAFF. The CDR3 DNA follows: TGTGCCAGCAGCTCCTTCTTAGTCCCGAACACTGAAGCTTTCTTT.

In its sample, this clone was seen once. The chain joins TRBV28 to TRBJ1-5; D gene ambiguous. Germline V gene lookup returns CDR1 MDHEN and CDR2 SYDVKM. This CDR3 is built from 12 residues. Trimming took 6 bases from V and 7 from J, leaving 10 bases between them. The chain's CDR3 is CASRPPGQPQHF. The CDR3 region has the DNA TGTGCCAGCAGACCCCCCGGACAGCCCCAGCATTTT. Complete variable domain (other parts from reference TRBV28 and TRBJ1-5): DVKVTQSSRYLVKRTGEKVFLECVQDMDHENMFWYRQDPGLGLRLIYFSYDVKMKEKGDIPEGYSVSREKKERFSLILESASTNQTSMYLCASRPPGQPQHFGDGTRLSIL.

The chain joins TRBV7-2 to TRBJ1-1, with D perhaps matching TRBD1 (5 bases). With 6 bases removed from V and 11 bases from J, the gap between germline ends came to 22 bases. The CDR3 runs to 14 residues. Germline V gene data show CDR1 as SGHTA and CDR2 as FQGNSA. The CDR3 sequence: CASSQWGGGVRAFF. As DNA, the CDR3 is TGTGCCAGCAGTCAATGGGGGGGAGGAGTGAGGGCTTTCTTT. Full variable domain (missing parts from reference TRBV7-2 and TRBJ1-1): GAGVSQSPSNKVTEKGKDVELRCDPISGHTALYWYRQSLGQGLEFLIYFQGNSAPDKSGLPSDRFSAERTGGSVSTLTIQRTQQEDSAVYLCASSQWGGGVRAFFGQGTRLTVV.